This T cell receptor (beta chain) was captured by sequencing in a study of blood T cell repertoires in COVID-19. Overall study: PBMCs, B-cell-depleted T cells, or T cells were the source of the cDNA or gDNA that made up the material.

The protocol was immunoSEQ multiplex PCR, while the TCRdb copy is restricted to in-frame clones and leaves out a portion. The sample carries some 56,000 clones, roughly 90% recorded once. J lost 5 bases, V lost 0 bases, and 10 bases had no gene match. CDR3 length: 16 amino acids. Germline CDR1 and CDR2: SGDLS and YYNGEE. The J gene is TRBJ2-5, the V gene TRBV9; 7 nucleotides agree with TRBD2. The TCR sequence derives from a human donor in a cohort sampled during active COVID-19. Sample: peripheral blood. The CDR3 DNA sequence: TGTGCCAGCAGCGTAGGCCCGGGAGTGGGAGGGGAGACCCAGTACTTC. Amino acids: CASSVGPGVGGETQYF.